Below, 32 T cell receptor beta chains from the same sample are listed, as sequenced in a study of T cell changes during pregnancy in multiple sclerosis. Clones were read by immunoSEQ multiplex PCR, and TCRdb kept only the in-frame ones, dropping some. This repertoire shows roughly 40,000 clones, about 94% found once; its top ten account for roughly 1.7%. The source was peripheral blood, collected in the third trimester of pregnancy. These receptors originate from a female donor with multiple sclerosis, enrolled in a pregnancy study.

This clone showed up just once. The CDR3 sequence is CASSLGRGQSRSSAGANVLTF. In DNA form, the CDR3 reads TGCGCCAGCAGCTTGGGGAGGGGACAGTCAAGATCATCAGCTGGGGCCAACGTCCTGACTTTC. This rearrangement joins TRBV5-1 to TRBJ2-6, with TRBD1 as a possible D gene (7 bases). V lost 0 bases and J lost 2, with 24 bases in between. The CDR3 loop spans 21 amino acids. Germline lookup yields CDR1 SGHRS and CDR2 YFSETQ.

The chain employs TRBV27 and TRBJ2-2; D gene ambiguous. The length of the CDR3 is 16 residues. Trimming cost V 2 bases and J 6 bases, with 16 bases left between them. The germline V gene encodes CDR1 MNHEY and CDR2 SMNVEV (reference sequence). CDR3 sequence reads: CASSLLAQTGPGELFF. The CDR3 nucleotides are TGTGCCAGCAGTTTACTTGCTCAAACCGGTCCCGGGGAGCTGTTTTTT.

The rearrangement links TRBV10-3 to TRBJ2-7; the match to TRBD1 covers 9 bases. The germline V gene encodes CDR1 ENHRY and CDR2 SYGVKD. This CDR3 has 14 residues. The V gene end was trimmed by 7 bases and the J gene end by 7 bases; junction bases not matched to a gene: 11. The CDR3 protein is CAINAGQGSREQYF. CDR3 DNA sequence: TGTGCCATCAATGCGGGACAGGGTTCGCGGGAGCAGTACTTC.

The CDR3 coding sequence is TGTGCCAGCAGTACCAGGGGAAACAATCAGCCCCAGCATTTT. Amino acid sequence: CASSTRGNNQPQHF. The V call is TRBV27, the J call TRBJ1-5; weak D call: TRBD1 (6 bases). CDR3 length: 14 residues. The V end was cut by 5 bases, the J end by 3 bases, with 11 bases between. Germline V lookup: CDR1 MNHEY, CDR2 SMNVEV (reference sequence).

The rearrangement links TRBV21-1 to TRBJ1-2; the table calls TRBD1, which could not be checked here. TRBV21-1 is listed as a pseudogene. The CDR3 has 14 amino acids. The CDR3 loop reads CASRYRDRGSGYTF. The CDR3 DNA reads as TGTGCCAGCAGGTACCGGGACAGGGGAAGCGGCTACACCTTC.

The chain employs TRBV18 and TRBJ2-2; D ambiguous. CDR1 KGHSH and CDR2 LQKENI come from the germline V gene. The CDR3 runs 14 residues. The germline V and J ends were trimmed by 3 bases and 4 bases, with 9 bases remaining between them. The DNA for the CDR3 is TGTGCCAGCTCACCCCAGGCTTCCACCGGGGAGCTGTTTTTT. Its protein is CASSPQASTGELFF.

This chain joins TRBV2 and TRBJ1-1; TRBD1 might be the D (6 bases). The CDR3 is 15 amino acids. V gave up 0 bases and J gave up 0 bases, with 8 bases separating them. Germline assignment: CDR1 SNHLY and CDR2 FYNNEI. This CDR3 reads CASSEADRLNTEAFF. CDR3 DNA: TGTGCCAGCAGTGAAGCCGACAGGTTGAACACTGAAGCTTTCTTT.

The chain carries TRBV2 and TRBJ2-7; 9 bases fit TRBD1. Germline assignment: CDR1 SNHLY and CDR2 FYNNEI. With V trimmed by 4 bases and J by 2 bases, 6 bases remained unmatched. The CDR3 loop spans 15 amino acids. Here the CDR3 reads CASSVGTGKTYEQYF. Here the CDR3 DNA reads TGTGCCAGCAGTGTCGGGACAGGGAAAACCTACGAGCAGTACTTC.

The chain combines TRBV4-1 with TRBJ2-3; TRBD2 is a possible D gene (6 bases). The CDR3 is 16 residues long. Trimming removed 1 base at V and 5 bases at J, with 16 bases between. Germline-derived CDR1 and CDR2 are MGHRA and YSYEKL. The DNA of the CDR3 is TGCGCCAGCAGCCAAGGGATCGGGAGTATCGGAGATACGCAGTATTTT. Amino acids: CASSQGIGSIGDTQYF.

V usage is TRBV11-3 and J usage is TRBJ2-3, with D maybe TRBD2 (5 bases). This CDR3 has 12 amino acids. Trimming pared 2 bases from V and 9 bases from J, leaving 9 bases between. Germline CDR1 and CDR2: SGHNT and YENEEA. The CDR3 protein is CASSLIGETQYF. For the CDR3, the DNA is TGTGCCAGCAGCTTAATCGGGGAAACGCAGTATTTT.

The CDR3 is CASSLGGFGVPQFF. In nucleotides, the CDR3 is TGTGCCAGCAGCTTAGGCGGATTCGGAGTCCCCCAGTTCTTC. V and J are TRBV13 and TRBJ2-1, with D unclear. Trimming removed 0 bases from V and 13 bases from J, with 16 bases in between. CDR3 length: 14 amino acids. Germline assignment: CDR1 PRHDT and CDR2 FYEKMQ (reference sequence).

The chain links TRBV7-8 to TRBJ2-3; 9 positions match TRBD2. With V trimmed by 5 bases and J by 5 bases, 8 bases remained unmatched. This CDR3 is 15 amino acids long. CDR1 and CDR2 (germline): SGHVS, FQNEAQ. The CDR3 loop reads CASSDGGLALDTQYF. Written as DNA, the CDR3 is TGTGCCAGCAGCGACGGAGGACTAGCGTTAGATACGCAGTATTTT. Full variable domain (remainder filled in from reference TRBV7-8 and TRBJ2-3): GAGVSQSPRYKVAKRGQDVALRCDPISGHVSLFWYQQALGQGPEFLTYFQNEAQLDKSGLPSDRFFAERPEGSVSTLKIQRTQQEDSAVYLCASSDGGLALDTQYFGPGTRLTVL.

The V gene is TRBV6-5, the J gene TRBJ2-7, with no clear D. The germline V gene encodes CDR1 MNHEY and CDR2 SVGAGI. Trimming cost V 3 bases and J 6 bases, with 15 bases left between them. The CDR3 has 14 residues. CDR3 sequence reads: CASSYALTSGEQYF. The CDR3 coding sequence is TGTGCCAGCAGTTATGCCCTTACCTCGGGCGAGCAGTACTTC.

The chain carries TRBV9 and TRBJ1-2, with D possibly being TRBD1 (6 bases). The CDR3 sequence is 15 residues long. Looked up from germline, CDR1 is SGDLS and CDR2 is YYNGEE. With 3 bases removed from V and 0 bases from J, the gap between germline ends came to 12 bases. The CDR3 region has the DNA TGTGCCAGCAGCGGAAACAGGGATACTAACTATGGCTACACCTTC. Encoded protein: CASSGNRDTNYGYTF.

This chain connects TRBV5-6 to TRBJ2-5; D not certain. Between the trimmed V and J ends, which lost 2 bases and 5 bases, there was a span of 7 bases. The CDR3 has 12 residues. The V gene's germline CDR1 is SGHDT and CDR2 YYEEEE. DNA of the CDR3: TGTGCCAGCAGCTTCGTCGGTGAGACCCAGTACTTC. Translation: CASSFVGETQYF.

The J gene is TRBJ1-2, the V gene TRBV6-6, with D possibly matching TRBD1 (5 bases). V lost 8 bases, J lost 2 bases, and 6 bases lay in between. The CDR3 contains 11 residues. Germline lookup yields CDR1 MNHNY and CDR2 SVGAGI (reference sequence). The CDR3 DNA sequence: TGTGCCAGCGCAGGGAACTATGGCTACACCTTC. Protein product: CASAGNYGYTF.

This chain links TRBV18 with TRBJ1-6; D is unclear. The CDR3 is made up of 14 amino acids. V was cut by 4 bases and J by 0 bases, with 4 bases left in between. Germline lookup yields CDR1 KGHSH and CDR2 LQKENI. The chain's CDR3 is CASSLVSYNSPLHF. In DNA form, the CDR3 reads TGTGCCAGCTCACTAGTCTCCTATAATTCACCCCTCCACTTT.

V gene TRBV27 combines with J gene TRBJ1-2; 9 bases align to TRBD1. Trimming at V came to 2 bases and at J to 4 bases, leaving 5 bases not matched to a gene. CDR3 length: 15 residues. Germline V gives CDR1 MNHEY, CDR2 SMNVEV (reference sequence). The CDR3 DNA sequence: TGTGCCAGCAGTTTAAGGGGACAGGGCCCCTATGGCTACACCTTC. This codes for CASSLRGQGPYGYTF.

The CDR3 DNA reads TGTGCCAGCAGCGTAGATTGGACAGGGAACAATGAGCAGTTCTTC. This translates into CASSVDWTGNNEQFF. V and J are TRBV9 and TRBJ2-1, with 8 bases fitting TRBD1. Germline V gene data show CDR1 as SGDLS and CDR2 as YYNGEE. CDR3 length: 15 residues. Trimming took 0 bases from V and 5 from J; bases not matched to a gene: 4.

The rearrangement uses TRBV29-1 and TRBJ2-7; 7 bases match TRBD2. Germline V gene lookup returns CDR1 SQVTM and CDR2 ANQGSEA. There are 15 residues in the CDR3. J lost 3 bases, V lost 4 bases, and 12 bases had no gene match. For the CDR3, the DNA is TGCAGCGTTGGATCTGACGCGGGGGTCAGCTACGAGCAGTACTTC. Amino acid sequence: CSVGSDAGVSYEQYF.

This chain links TRBV5-1 with TRBJ2-1; D possibly corresponds to TRBD1 (6 bases). Deletions cut 5 bases from V and 0 bases from J, with 9 bases between. This CDR3 contains 14 residues. Germline assignment: CDR1 SGHRS and CDR2 YFSETQ. The CDR3 reads CASRQGSSYNEQFF. The CDR3 DNA reads TGCGCCAGCAGGCAGGGGAGCTCCTACAATGAGCAGTTCTTC.

The chain has TRBV7-3 and TRBJ2-1, with 12 bases lining up with TRBD2. V gave up 5 bases and J gave up 5 bases; unmatched junction bases: 4. The CDR3 has 15 amino acids. The germline gives CDR1 SGHTA, CDR2 FQGTGA. DNA for the CDR3: TGTGCCAGCAGCCGTAGGACTAGCGGGGACAATGAGCAGTTCTTC. Protein sequence: CASSRRTSGDNEQFF.

V gene TRBV25-1 combines with J gene TRBJ2-2; 7 positions agree with TRBD1. There are 14 residues in the CDR3. The germline gives CDR1 MGHDK, CDR2 SYGVNS. The junction had 1 base not matched to a gene; V was cut back by 1 base and J by 5 bases. The CDR3 DNA follows: TGTGCCAGCAGTGAATTGACAGGGACCGGGGAGCTGTTTTTT. The encoded protein is CASSELTGTGELFF. The variable domain in full, with the rest retrieved from reference TRBV25-1 and TRBJ2-2, is EADIYQTPRYLVIGTGKKITLECSQTMGHDKMYWYQQDPGMELHLIHYSYGVNSTEKGDLSSESTVSRIRTEHFPLTLESARPSHTSQYLCASSELTGTGELFFGEGSRLTVL.

This chain joins TRBV9 and TRBJ1-4; possibly TRBD1 for D (5 bases). Trimming took 4 bases from V and 0 from J, leaving 10 bases between them. This CDR3 comprises 15 residues. CDR1 and CDR2 (germline): SGDLS, YYNGEE. CDR3 nucleotides: TGTGCCAGCAGCTCGCAGGGTACAACTAATGAAAAACTGTTTTTT. It codes for CASSSQGTTNEKLFF.

This chain connects TRBV9 to TRBJ1-4; D possibly corresponds to TRBD1 (6 bases). Between the trimmed V and J ends, which lost 4 bases and 6 bases, there was a span of 13 bases. This CDR3 is built from 14 residues. Germline V gene data show CDR1 as SGDLS and CDR2 as YYNGEE. The CDR3 sequence is CASSPRGKDEKLFF. The CDR3 bases are TGTGCCAGCAGCCCGAGGGGGAAAGATGAAAAACTGTTTTTT. Combining the CDR3 with reference TRBV9 and TRBJ1-4 gives the whole variable domain DSGVTQTPKHLITATGQRVTLRCSPRSGDLSVYWYQQSLDQGLQFLIQYYNGEERAKGNILERFSAQQFPDLHSELNLSSLELGDSALYFCASSPRGKDEKLFFGSGTQLSVL.

The V call is TRBV4-2, the J call TRBJ2-1; a possible D gene is TRBD2 (6 bases). The V and J ends lost 1 base and 6 bases respectively, with 16 bases between them. This CDR3 has 16 residues. Germline V gene sequence: CDR1 LGHNA, CDR2 YNFKEQ. The CDR3 loop is CASSQAGLLAINEQFF. In DNA, the CDR3 is TGTGCCAGCAGCCAAGCTGGTTTACTAGCAATCAATGAGCAGTTCTTC.

The V and J genes are TRBV23-1 and TRBJ2-3; TRBD2 matches at 8 bases. TRBV23-1 is classed as an ORF, of uncertain function. The CDR3 has 18 amino acids. J gave up 4 bases and V 3 bases, and 15 bases lay outside the gene matches. In DNA form, the CDR3 reads TGCGCCAGCAGTCACGTACCCGGGCTCAGCGGGGGCCCAGATACGCAGTATTTT. It codes for CASSHVPGLSGGPDTQYF.

The chain uses TRBV5-1 and TRBJ1-1, with D unresolved. CDR1 and CDR2 (germline): SGHRS, YFSETQ. The germline V and J ends were trimmed by 0 bases and 6 bases, with 9 bases remaining between them. The CDR3 has 13 residues. The CDR3 loop is CASSLASQAEAFF. DNA for the CDR3: TGCGCCAGCAGCTTGGCCTCTCAGGCTGAAGCTTTCTTT.

This clone occurred once. The chain's CDR3 is CASRNPVAGGVSTDTQYF. The DNA of the CDR3 is TGTGCCAGTAGGAATCCTGTAGCGGGAGGCGTTAGCACAGATACGCAGTATTTT. The rearrangement joins TRBV19 to TRBJ2-3, with TRBD2 matching over 10 bases. Germline V gives CDR1 LNHDA, CDR2 SQIVND (reference sequence). With V trimmed by 6 bases and J by 0 bases, 12 bases remained unmatched. This CDR3 contains 18 residues.

The chain carries TRBV5-6 and TRBJ2-7, with a weak D call TRBD2 (5 bases). The CDR3 runs to 13 residues. Trimming shortened V by 0 bases and J by 4 bases, and 8 bases separated the two germline ends. Germline-derived CDR1 and CDR2 are SGHDT and YYEEEE. In nucleotides, the CDR3 is TGTGCCAGCAGCTTGGTTCGGGGTTACGAGCAGTACTTC. Amino acids: CASSLVRGYEQYF.

Only one count was recorded for this clone. The J gene is TRBJ2-5, the V gene TRBV7-2; D is possibly TRBD1 (6 bases). The germline V gene encodes CDR1 SGHTA and CDR2 FQGNSA. The CDR3 is 13 amino acids. Trimming shortened V by 5 bases and J by 4 bases, and 11 bases separated the two germline ends. The CDR3 bases are TGTGCCAGCAGCCTCAGAGGGGGAGAGACCCAGTACTTC. Translation gives CASSLRGGETQYF.

The chain joins TRBV5-1 to TRBJ2-5; 8 nucleotides agree with TRBD1. V was pared by 5 bases and J by 5 bases, with 11 bases of the junction left unmatched. Germline lookup yields CDR1 SGHRS and CDR2 YFSETQ. The CDR3 has 15 residues. CDR3 sequence: CASRSRQGPRETQYF. CDR3 bases: TGCGCCAGCAGAAGTAGACAGGGGCCCCGGGAGACCCAGTACTTC.